This T cell receptor beta chain was sequenced for a study of T cell clusters in autoimmune cytopenias. TRB was amplified from 250 ng of peripheral blood genomic DNA per sample. TRB rearrangements were amplified by touch-down multiplex PCR with mixed TRB-A/B primers. Following a re-call of the multiplex PCR reads, TCRdb has one entry per CDR3 protein and lacks DNA. This sample contains around 7,000 distinct CDR3 sequences. Looked up from germline, CDR1 is SGHVS and CDR2 is FNYEAQ. The CDR3 covers 14 residues. This same sample was also taken into another study, of T cell repertoires in aging, cancer and after chemotherapy. As reported in that work: Over several months to years, re-sampled healthy donor repertoires clearly shared clones.

The TCR was taken from a human donor in good health. The sequenced sample was peripheral blood. This chain uses TRBV7-6 with TRBJ1-1; TCRdb designates TRBD1, a call that cannot be tested without DNA. The CDR3 loop is CASSLARGAGEAFF.